A single sample gave rise to the 19 T cell receptor beta chains below, sequenced in a study of CXCR3-negative and CXCR3-positive naive CD8 T cells. Broader study findings: Comparison of naive cells showed more hydrophobic TRB CDR3s in CXCR3-positive than in CXCR3-negative naive cells.

cDNA libraries for TRB were generated by 5' RACE incorporating UMI labels. Following a re-call of the 5' RACE reads, TCRdb has one entry per CDR3 protein and lacks DNA. The table lists about 89,000 distinct CDR3 sequences. These receptors' targets are unknown. Sequencing was done on a sample of naive CXCR3+ CD8+ T cells from blood. Subset in this sample: CD45RO-CCR7+CD27+CD95- naive CD8+ T cells expressing CXCR3 (TNR3+). These receptors were collected from a human donor in good health. Some clones in this sample may be carry-over from other donors' samples.

The rearrangement uses TRBV12-3 or TRBV12-4 and TRBJ2-1. This CDR3 region has 15 residues. This chain's CDR3 is CASSSPQITYNEQFF.

The V gene is TRBV27, the J gene TRBJ2-1; lacking DNA, the TRBD1 call made by TCRdb goes unchecked. Germline V lookup: CDR1 MNHEY, CDR2 SMNVEV (reference sequence). The CDR3 loop spans 15 amino acids. The CDR3 loop is CASSSWDRGVNEQFF.

The chain recombines TRBV5-5 with TRBJ2-5. CDR1 and CDR2 from the germline V gene are SGHKS and YYEKEE (reference sequence). The CDR3 consists of 14 residues. CDR3 sequence reads: CASSLWVEKETQYF.

The rearrangement links TRBV5-5 to TRBJ2-7. Germline-derived CDR1 and CDR2 are SGHKS and YYEKEE (reference sequence). The length of the CDR3 is 14 residues. The CDR3 here is CASSFVTEIYEQYF.

This chain links TRBV7-3 with TRBJ1-1. Per the germline V gene, CDR1 is SGHTA and CDR2 is FQGTGA. This CDR3 contains 15 residues. This CDR3 reads CASSLTTASGTEAFF. The full variable domain, its missing parts supplied by reference TRBV7-3 and TRBJ1-1, is GAGVSQTPSNKVTEKGKYVELRCDPISGHTALYWYRQSLGQGPEFLIYFQGTGAADDSGLPNDRFFAVRPEGSVSTLKIQRTERGDSAVYLCASSLTTASGTEAFFGQGTRLTVV.

The V and J genes are TRBV14 and TRBJ2-1; the TCRdb call, TRBD1, lacks DNA for checking. The CDR3 extends over 15 amino acids. Germline assignment: CDR1 SGHDN and CDR2 FVKESK. CDR3 sequence: CASSQGQGAYNEQFF.

This chain links TRBV29-1 with TRBJ1-1; TCRdb names TRBD1, which stays unverified in the absence of DNA. The germline V gene encodes CDR1 SQVTM and CDR2 ANQGSEA. There are 14 residues in the CDR3. The CDR3 sequence is CSARDRVWYTEAFF.

The chain employs TRBV12-3 or TRBV12-4 and TRBJ2-7; absent DNA, TCRdb's TRBD1 call cannot be checked. The CDR3 sequence is 12 residues long. The CDR3 spells CASMGQAAEQYF.

The chain carries TRBV7-9 and TRBJ2-3; the D call from TCRdb, TRBD1, cannot be confirmed without DNA. Germline V gives CDR1 SEHNR, CDR2 FQNEAQ (reference sequence). CDR3 length equals 16 residues. CDR3 loop: CASSSTEDRGRDTQYF.

The chain uses TRBV29-1 and TRBJ2-7; there is no DNA to check the TCRdb D call of TRBD1. CDR1 and CDR2 from the germline V gene are SQVTM and ANQGSEA. This CDR3 region has 12 residues. CDR3 in amino acids: CSVERPGYEQYF.

The chain joins TRBV7-9 to TRBJ2-1; the TCRdb call, TRBD2, lacks DNA for checking. Germline CDR1 SEHNR, CDR2 FQNEAQ (reference sequence). This CDR3 is built from 13 residues. The CDR3 loop reads CASSLVLAGEQFF.

The chain links TRBV5-1 to TRBJ2-3; absent DNA, TCRdb's TRBD2 call cannot be checked. Germline loops: CDR1 SGHRS, CDR2 YFSETQ. This CDR3 comprises 14 residues. The CDR3: CASSEASSTDTQYF.

The J gene is TRBJ2-1, the V gene TRBV24-1. Germline V lookup: CDR1 KGHDR, CDR2 SFDVKD. The CDR3 totals 14 residues. This CDR3 is CATSDLGTYNEQFF.

The rearrangement uses TRBV7-9 and TRBJ1-4; the TCRdb call, TRBD1, lacks DNA for checking. Germline V gene data show CDR1 as SEHNR and CDR2 as FQNEAQ (reference sequence). The CDR3 extends over 15 amino acids. This chain's CDR3 is CASRTVGVTNEKLVF.

The genes are TRBV7-2 and TRBJ1-1. The CDR3 totals 19 residues. Germline V gene sequence: CDR1 SGHTA, CDR2 FQGNSA. CDR3: CASRKLDSYDQRLNTEAFF.

This chain connects TRBV6-5 to TRBJ2-3; no DNA is available, so the TRBD1 call from TCRdb remains unchecked. Germline lookup yields CDR1 MNHEY and CDR2 SVGAGI. The CDR3 sequence is 14 residues long. CDR3 residues: CAGRDRTSTDTQYF.

The chain couples TRBV7-2 to TRBJ2-1; TCRdb selects TRBD2, and the lack of DNA leaves this call unchecked. The germline CDR1 and CDR2 sequences are SGHTA and FQGNSA. This CDR3 comprises 16 residues. CDR3 amino acids: CASSPFVAGGNNEQFF.

V usage is TRBV7-9 and J usage is TRBJ2-7; the D call from TCRdb, TRBD2, cannot be confirmed without DNA. Germline CDR1 SEHNR, CDR2 FQNEAQ (reference sequence). CDR3 length: 13 amino acids. The CDR3 sequence: CASRAGSVYEQYF.

The chain links TRBV2 to TRBJ2-5; TCRdb selects TRBD1, and the lack of DNA leaves this call unchecked. CDR3 length equals 15 residues. CDR1 and CDR2 (germline): SNHLY, FYNNEI. CDR3: CASRRDMGSPETQYF. The full variable domain, in which reference TRBV2 and TRBJ2-5 provide the parts outside the CDR3, is EPEVTQTPSHQVTQMGQEVILRCVPISNHLYFYWYRQILGQKVEFLVSFYNNEISEKSEIFDDQFSVERPDGSNFTLKIRSTKLEDSAMYFCASRRDMGSPETQYFGPGTRLLVL.